The clone carrying this T cell receptor beta chain was counted a few times. Arm-PCR of CDR3 regions with iRepertoire HTBI primers generated TCR beta libraries. TCRdb re-analysed the multiplex PCR reads in MiXCR, keeping a single row per CDR3 protein. The table records over 650,000 distinct CDR3 sequences, about 32% of them present only once. The time point: persistent/refractory GD, antithyroid drugs over 5 years with positive TRAb. With RNA extracted from PBMCs as input, the TCR library was made. This specimen belongs to a study of regulatory T cells in long-lasting Graves disease. The source of this sequence is a female donor with Graves disease. Sequenced material: peripheral blood mononuclear cells (PBMCs), taken when the disease was refractory, from a patient treated with antithyroid drugs.

For the CDR3, the DNA is TGTGCTACCACCCCGAGTGTCTCTAGCAATCAGCCCCAGCATTTT. It yields the protein CATTPSVSSNQPQHF. The chain has TRBV19 and TRBJ1-5; D ambiguous. The CDR3 is 15 residues long. From germline, CDR1 is LNHDA and CDR2 SQIVND (reference sequence).